Included here is one TCR beta chain sequence, with context. Its specificity is unknown. The V and J ends lost 6 bases and 2 bases, in that order; junction bases with no gene match: 12. Germline V gives CDR1 SEHNR, CDR2 FQNEAQ (reference sequence). CDR3 length: 16 residues. Researchers picked out CD4+ and CD8+ T cells from PBMCs by sorting. The sample belongs to a study of CD8+ T cells in alopecia areata. General study findings and limits: Normal scalp showed lower clonality than lesional scalp, especially alopecia totalis/universalis.

Extracted from the samples, RNA was reverse transcribed into cDNA to serve as the sequencing template. Libraries were prepared by immunoSEQ multiplex PCR; TCRdb keeps only in-frame clonotypes and omits some of them. The table lists roughly 200,000 clones, around 50% of them singletons. The receptor comes from a human donor in good health. The rearrangement joins TRBV7-9 to TRBJ2-5, with 7 bases that match TRBD2. Sequencing was done on a sample of CD8+ T cells sorted from blood. The CDR3 loop reads CASSSPGLRDQETQYF. The DNA of the CDR3 is TGTGCCAGCAGTTCCCCGGGACTAAGAGATCAAGAGACCCAGTACTTC.